One and the same sample provided the 11 T cell receptor beta chains below, sequenced in a study of OX40 agonist ivuxolimab in advanced cancers. Generated by immunoSEQ multiplex PCR, the TCRdb table keeps only in-frame clones and is missing some. The sample shows under 15,000 clones, approximately 72% of them seen only once. The sample here was CD4+ or CD8+ T cells sorted from blood, taken in a trial of the OX40 agonist ivuxolimab. The receptors originated from an adult with an advanced solid tumor such as melanoma, head and neck, liver or kidney cancer.

This clone occurred once. The chain couples TRBV27 to TRBJ2-1; perhaps D is TRBD1 or TRBD2 (5 bases each). CDR3 length: 15 residues. The V end was cut by 4 bases, the J end by 5 bases, with 15 bases between. Germline lookup yields CDR1 MNHEY and CDR2 SMNVEV (reference sequence). The CDR3 sequence: CASSSRGSGNNEQFF. The CDR3 DNA is TGTGCCAGCAGTTCCCGGGGCAGCGGAAACAATGAGCAGTTCTTC.

This clone is a singleton in its sample. This chain links TRBV9 with TRBJ1-2, with a possible D match to TRBD1 (6 bases). V shed 5 bases and J shed 7 bases, with 15 bases lying between them. Germline V gives CDR1 SGDLS, CDR2 YYNGEE. The CDR3 is 13 residues long. CDR3 amino acids: CASSTLNRVGYTF. CDR3 bases: TGTGCCAGCAGTACGCTTAACAGGGTTGGCTACACCTTC. Looking up the rest from reference TRBV9 and TRBJ1-2 gives the full variable domain: DSGVTQTPKHLITATGQRVTLRCSPRSGDLSVYWYQQSLDQGLQFLIQYYNGEERAKGNILERFSAQQFPDLHSELNLSSLELGDSALYFCASSTLNRVGYTFGSGTRLTVV.

This sequence joins TRBV7-2 and TRBJ1-2; D perhaps matches TRBD1 (6 bases). The CDR3 has 16 amino acids. V dropped 2 bases and J dropped 7 bases, with 20 bases sitting between them. The germline V gene encodes CDR1 SGHTA and CDR2 FQGNSA. The CDR3 region is CASSLWTAALIFGYTF. For the CDR3, the DNA is TGTGCCAGCAGCTTATGGACAGCTGCTCTTATTTTTGGCTACACCTTC.

The chain is built from TRBV9 and TRBJ2-1; 7 bases fit TRBD1. The CDR3 has 14 amino acids. CDR1 and CDR2 (germline): SGDLS, YYNGEE. Trimming cost V 0 bases and J 5 bases; bases outside gene matches: 2. For the CDR3, the DNA is TGTGCCAGCAGCGTAGAGGGACAGCACAATGAGCAGTTCTTC. Encoded protein: CASSVEGQHNEQFF. Drawing the rest from reference TRBV9 and TRBJ2-1, the complete variable domain is DSGVTQTPKHLITATGQRVTLRCSPRSGDLSVYWYQQSLDQGLQFLIQYYNGEERAKGNILERFSAQQFPDLHSELNLSSLELGDSALYFCASSVEGQHNEQFFGPGTRLTVL.

The rearrangement uses TRBV11-2 and TRBJ1-1; D is uncertain. The length of the CDR3 is 16 residues. Deletions cut 6 bases from V and 2 bases from J, with 19 bases between. Germline-derived CDR1 and CDR2 are SGHAT and FQNNGV. CDR3 sequence reads: CASSPTRIVGNTEAFF. The CDR3, as DNA: TGTGCCAGCAGTCCAACAAGGATAGTGGGTAACACTGAAGCTTTCTTT.

This clone was found a few times. The chain carries TRBV6-4 and TRBJ2-1, with D possibly being TRBD2 (7 bases). This CDR3 comprises 13 residues. V shed 3 bases and J shed 9 bases, with 12 bases lying between them. Germline V CDR1 and CDR2: MRHNA, SNTAGT. CDR3 in amino acids: CASSEGGEREQFF. CDR3 coding DNA: TGTGCCAGCAGTGAAGGGGGGGAGCGTGAGCAGTTCTTC.

V gene TRBV30 combines with J gene TRBJ2-7; D perhaps matches TRBD2 (5 bases). Trimming took off 2 bases at V and 3 bases at J, with 11 bases between the two ends. The CDR3 sequence is 13 residues long. Germline V CDR1 and CDR2: GTSNPN, SVGIG (reference sequence). The CDR3 bases are TGTGCCTGGAGTCACATAGCGAGCTACGAGCAGTACTTC. Amino acid sequence: CAWSHIASYEQYF.

This rearrangement joins TRBV2 to TRBJ1-1; D perhaps matches TRBD1 (6 bases). Looked up from germline, CDR1 is SNHLY and CDR2 is FYNNEI. CDR3 length equals 12 residues. Trimming took 6 bases from V and 11 from J, leaving 16 bases between them. As DNA, the CDR3 is TGTGCCAGCAGCGCCGGGAGGGGGAGGGCTTTCTTT. This translates into CASSAGRGRAFF.

This chain connects TRBV6-6 to TRBJ2-1; D possibly corresponds to TRBD1 (6 bases). Germline V gives CDR1 MNHNY, CDR2 SVGAGI (reference sequence). CDR3 length: 13 residues. V was trimmed by 6 bases and J by 6 bases, leaving 12 bases between them. CDR3 in DNA: TGTGCCAGCAGAGGACAGAGGGGCAATGAGCAGTTCTTC. Protein sequence: CASRGQRGNEQFF.

Only one count was recorded for this clone. The V call is TRBV6-1, the J call TRBJ2-7; 8 positions match TRBD1. Germline V gene data show CDR1 as MNHNS and CDR2 as SASEGT. V was pared by 0 bases and J by 5 bases, with 3 bases of the junction left unmatched. The CDR3 totals 14 residues. CDR3 residues: CASSEAGQEHEQYF. CDR3 in DNA: TGTGCCAGCAGTGAAGCGGGACAGGAGCACGAGCAGTACTTC.

The genes are TRBV18 and TRBJ2-3, with D possibly called TRBD1 or TRBD2 (5 bases each). This CDR3 has 16 amino acids. Looked up from germline, CDR1 is KGHSH and CDR2 is LQKENI. V lost 3 bases and J 4 bases, leaving 17 bases between the germline ends. This CDR3 is CASSPHWGIGADTQYF. The CDR3 DNA follows: TGTGCCAGCTCACCTCATTGGGGGATTGGCGCAGATACGCAGTATTTT.